One and the same sample provided the 22 T cell receptor beta chains below, sequenced in a study of shared clonotypes between healthy human individuals. Sequencing was performed with immunoSEQ multiplex PCR; in TCRdb, only in-frame clones are kept and a portion is missing. This sample carries 2,500,000 or so clones, 85% to 95% of them seen once, and the ten largest clones take more than 0.35%. Sequencing was carried out using naive CD4+ T cells from PBMCs. Subset meaning: CD45RA+ positively selected. The source is a young man in good health. Some clones in this sample may be carry-over from other donors' samples.

The rearrangement links TRBV28 to TRBJ2-7, with 10 bases lining up with TRBD2. The CDR3 has 14 residues. V lost 5 bases and J lost 4; bases outside the gene matches: 5. CDR1 MDHEN and CDR2 SYDVKM come from the germline V gene. In nucleotides, the CDR3 is TGTGCCAGCAGTACAGCGGGAGGGAGGTACGAGCAGTACTTC. It encodes CASSTAGGRYEQYF.

The chain recombines TRBV29-1 with TRBJ2-7; 7 positions agree with TRBD2. Germline V CDR1 and CDR2: SQVTM, ANQGSEA. Unmatched junction bases numbered 8, after V lost 4 bases and J lost 5 bases. This CDR3 region has 13 residues. The CDR3 reads CSVVTGGINEQYF. Written as DNA, the CDR3 is TGCAGCGTTGTTACGGGAGGCATAAACGAGCAGTACTTC.

The chain joins TRBV4-2 to TRBJ2-7; no clear D gene. CDR3 length equals 13 residues. Germline CDR1 reads LGHNA; CDR2 reads YNFKEQ. The ends were cut back, 4 bases at V and 3 bases at J, with 10 bases in the middle. The DNA of the CDR3 is TGTGCCAGCAGCCCGACCTCGGACTACGAGCAGTACTTC. Residues: CASSPTSDYEQYF.

This chain joins TRBV7-2 and TRBJ2-7; 12 bases agree with TRBD2. The CDR3 spans 15 residues. Per the germline V gene, CDR1 is SGHTA and CDR2 is FQGNSA. The V gene end was trimmed by 5 bases and the J gene end by 4 bases; junction bases not matched to a gene: 6. The CDR3 protein is CASSQRLAGVYEQYF. CDR3 DNA sequence: TGTGCCAGCAGCCAACGACTAGCGGGAGTGTACGAGCAGTACTTC.

The chain uses TRBV5-4 and TRBJ2-2; TRBD2 might be the D (6 bases). Germline CDR1 reads SGHNT; CDR2 reads YYREEE (reference sequence). Trimming cost V 3 bases and J 5 bases, with 17 bases left between them. The CDR3 is 16 residues long. In DNA form, the CDR3 reads TGTGCCAGCAGCTCGGGAGCAGTGGGATCGACCGGGGAGCTGTTTTTT. This translates into CASSSGAVGSTGELFF.

The chain employs TRBV6-5 and TRBJ2-1, with D tentatively TRBD1 (6 bases). Germline CDR1 reads MNHEY; CDR2 reads SVGAGI. The CDR3 loop spans 15 amino acids. V lost 5 bases to trimming and J lost 11 bases, with 22 bases between them. CDR3 sequence: CASSTTPTGIQQQFF. The DNA of the CDR3 is TGTGCCAGCAGTACCACCCCCACAGGGATTCAACAGCAGTTCTTC.

In this sample, this clone turned up once. The gene calls are TRBV9 and TRBJ2-1; perhaps D is TRBD1 or TRBD2 (5 bases each). The ends were cut back, 6 bases at V and 3 bases at J, with 16 bases in the middle. CDR3 length equals 15 residues. CDR1 and CDR2 from the germline V gene are SGDLS and YYNGEE. CDR3 DNA sequence: TGTGCCAGCACCCCACAGGCTAGCAGCTACAATGAGCAGTTCTTC. Its translation is CASTPQASSYNEQFF. The variable domain in full, completed from reference TRBV9 and TRBJ2-1, reads DSGVTQTPKHLITATGQRVTLRCSPRSGDLSVYWYQQSLDQGLQFLIQYYNGEERAKGNILERFSAQQFPDLHSELNLSSLELGDSALYFCASTPQASSYNEQFFGPGTRLTVL.

The V gene is TRBV5-6, the J gene TRBJ2-7; the D gene is possibly TRBD1 (5 bases). Germline CDR1 SGHDT, CDR2 YYEEEE. Trimming pared 4 bases from V and 4 bases from J, leaving 15 bases between. The CDR3 loop spans 14 amino acids. Here the CDR3 DNA reads TGTGCCAGCAGCCAGGGCAGGGAAGGTTACGAGCAGTACTTC. Translating gives CASSQGREGYEQYF.

This chain links TRBV19 with TRBJ2-7; D unclear. Germline V gene data show CDR1 as LNHDA and CDR2 as SQIVND (reference sequence). The CDR3 covers 12 residues. The germline V and J ends were trimmed by 10 bases and 3 bases, with 13 bases remaining between them. The CDR3 DNA reads as TGTGCCACCAAGGACCGACTCTACGAGCAGTACTTC. Its translation is CATKDRLYEQYF.

The rearrangement links TRBV18 to TRBJ1-1; D gene uncertain. The ends were cut back, 3 bases at V and 5 bases at J, with 10 bases in the middle. Germline lookup yields CDR1 KGHSH and CDR2 LQKENI. CDR3 length: 13 amino acids. CDR3 sequence reads: CASSPDLGTEAFF. The CDR3 DNA reads TGTGCCAGCTCACCGGACCTTGGGACTGAAGCTTTCTTT. The whole variable domain, remainder taken from reference TRBV18 and TRBJ1-1, is NAGVMQNPRHLVRRRGQEARLRCSPMKGHSHVYWYRQLPEEGLKFMVYLQKENIIDESGMPKERFSAEFPKEGPSILRIQQVVRGDSAAYFCASSPDLGTEAFFGQGTRLTVV.

The chain links TRBV15 to TRBJ1-4, with D perhaps matching TRBD1 (5 bases). The CDR3 covers 16 residues. CDR1 is LNHNV and CDR2 is YYDKDF in the germline V gene (reference sequence). With 0 bases removed from V and 1 base from J, the gap between germline ends came to 9 bases. Here the CDR3 reads CATSRDLTGTNEKLFF. The CDR3 DNA reads TGTGCCACCAGCAGAGATCTTACAGGAACTAATGAAAAACTGTTTTTT.

V gene TRBV5-1 combines with J gene TRBJ2-7; the match to TRBD2 covers 8 bases. V shed 3 bases and J 2 bases; nucleotides not matched to a gene: 4. The CDR3 covers 14 residues. Germline V gives CDR1 SGHRS, CDR2 YFSETQ. CDR3 protein: CASSSEREPYEQYF. The CDR3 bases are TGCGCCAGCAGCTCCGAGCGGGAGCCCTACGAGCAGTACTTC.

This clone was picked up one time. The rearrangement links TRBV5-1 to TRBJ2-7, with 8 bases that match TRBD1. Trimming at V came to 4 bases and at J to 7 bases, leaving 7 bases not matched to a gene. The CDR3 runs 13 residues. The V gene's germline CDR1 is SGHRS and CDR2 YFSETQ. In nucleotides, the CDR3 is TGCGCCAGCAGCAGCCTAGACAGGGGTGAGCAGTACTTC. Amino acids: CASSSLDRGEQYF.

This rearrangement joins TRBV28 to TRBJ1-1; D possibly corresponds to TRBD1 (5 bases). V was pared by 11 bases and J by 5 bases, with 30 bases between. Per germline, CDR1 MDHEN and CDR2 SYDVKM. CDR3 length: 17 amino acids. CDR3 loop: CAALGRVNPAGGTEAFF. Here the CDR3 DNA reads TGTGCCGCCCTGGGCAGGGTTAATCCCGCGGGAGGGACTGAAGCTTTCTTT.

V usage is TRBV2 and J usage is TRBJ2-7; D not certain. The CDR3 loop spans 14 amino acids. Germline V gene sequence: CDR1 SNHLY, CDR2 FYNNEI. The germline V and J ends were trimmed by 8 bases and 3 bases, with 17 bases remaining between them. The chain's CDR3 is CASLPPGEYYEQYF. For the CDR3, the DNA is TGTGCCAGCCTTCCACCCGGAGAATACTACGAGCAGTACTTC.

The chain couples TRBV11-3 to TRBJ2-3; D is unresolved. Trimming left V 3 bases short and J 2 bases short, with 9 bases between. The germline V gene has CDR1 SGHNT and CDR2 YENEEA. The CDR3 contains 14 residues. As DNA, the CDR3 is TGTGCCAGCAGCTTCTCAGACTCCACAGATACGCAGTATTTT. Its translation is CASSFSDSTDTQYF.

This chain connects TRBV9 to TRBJ2-2; D might be TRBD1 (6 bases). V was cut by 0 bases and J by 4 bases, with 22 bases left in between. Germline V gives CDR1 SGDLS, CDR2 YYNGEE. This CDR3 has 19 amino acids. CDR3 bases: TGTGCCAGCAGCGTAGGGTCCCTCTTCGGGCAGGGGAGCACCGGGGAGCTGTTTTTT. Its translation is CASSVGSLFGQGSTGELFF.

The chain uses TRBV19 and TRBJ2-5; a weak D match, TRBD1 (5 bases). Per the germline V gene, CDR1 is LNHDA and CDR2 is SQIVND (reference sequence). V was shortened by 4 bases and J by 2 bases, with 8 bases between the two germline ends. The CDR3 sequence is 13 residues long. The CDR3 coding sequence is TGTGCCAGTAGTACACAGGTTCAAGAGACCCAGTACTTC. This translates into CASSTQVQETQYF.

The rearrangement uses TRBV28 and TRBJ2-7; the match to TRBD2 covers 9 bases. Germline values: CDR1 MDHEN, CDR2 SYDVKM. This CDR3 is 17 amino acids long. With 5 bases clipped from V and 3 bases from J, the junction kept 14 bases outside the gene matches. CDR3 in amino acids: CASSEPPPGLAFYEQYF. In DNA, the CDR3 is TGTGCCAGCAGTGAACCCCCCCCGGGACTAGCCTTCTACGAGCAGTACTTC. Full variable domain (rest looked up from reference TRBV28 and TRBJ2-7): DVKVTQSSRYLVKRTGEKVFLECVQDMDHENMFWYRQDPGLGLRLIYFSYDVKMKEKGDIPEGYSVSREKKERFSLILESASTNQTSMYLCASSEPPPGLAFYEQYFGPGTRLTVT.

To note about this clone: Other DNA sequences in the sample encode the same CDR3. The chain is built from TRBV6-5 and TRBJ1-2; D is unclear. Trimming left V 0 bases short and J 4 bases short, with 9 bases between. The CDR3 is made up of 14 amino acids. Germline V gives CDR1 MNHEY, CDR2 SVGAGI. CDR3 sequence reads: CASSYSAGAYGYTF. As DNA, the CDR3 is TGTGCCAGCAGTTACTCCGCAGGAGCCTATGGCTACACCTTC.

The genes are TRBV2 and TRBJ1-5; TRBD1 matches at 9 bases. Trimming at V came to 6 bases and at J to 7 bases, leaving 7 bases not matched to a gene. The germline CDR1 and CDR2 sequences are SNHLY and FYNNEI. The CDR3 is 14 amino acids. CDR3 region: CASSMDRGYQPQHF. DNA for the CDR3: TGTGCCAGCAGCATGGACAGGGGATACCAGCCCCAGCATTTT.

The chain carries TRBV6-7 and TRBJ2-2; D is uncertain. TRBV6-7 is recorded as an ORF, its role being uncertain. Between the trimmed V and J ends, which lost 6 bases and 5 bases, there was a span of 10 bases. The CDR3 runs to 13 residues. DNA of the CDR3: TGTGCCAGCAGACCCGGAAGTACCGGGGAGCTGTTTTTT. Its translation: CASRPGSTGELFF.